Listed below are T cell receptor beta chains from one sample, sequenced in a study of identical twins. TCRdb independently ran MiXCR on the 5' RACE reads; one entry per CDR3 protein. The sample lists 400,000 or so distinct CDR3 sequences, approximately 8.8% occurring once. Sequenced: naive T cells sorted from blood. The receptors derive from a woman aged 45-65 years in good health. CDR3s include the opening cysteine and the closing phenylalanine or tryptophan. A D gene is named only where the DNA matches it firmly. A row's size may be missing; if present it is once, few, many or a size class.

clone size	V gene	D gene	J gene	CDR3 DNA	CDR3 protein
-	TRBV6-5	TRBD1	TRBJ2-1	TGTGCCAGCAGTTACCCCGGGACAGAAAACAATGAGCAGTTCTTC	CASSYPGTENNEQFF
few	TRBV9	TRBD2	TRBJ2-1	TGTGCCAGCAGCGTAGGAGGGGCGGGAGGATCGGTAGGTGAGCAGTTCTTC	CASSVGGAGGSVGEQFF
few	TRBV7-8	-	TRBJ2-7	TGTGCCAGCAGCACACAGATCTACGAGCAGTACTTC	CASSTQIYEQYF
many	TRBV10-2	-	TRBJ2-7	TGCGCCAGCAGTGAGTCGATTATTGGGGGGGAGCAGTACTTC	CASSESIIGGEQYF
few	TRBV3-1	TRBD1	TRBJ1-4	TGTGCCAGCAGACCGGCGACAGGGGGCCTAAATGAAAAACTGTTTTTT	CASRPATGGLNEKLFF
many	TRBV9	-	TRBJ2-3	TGTGCCAGCAGCGTAGGTCTCTGGGACTCCACAGATACGCAGTATTTT	CASSVGLWDSTDTQYF
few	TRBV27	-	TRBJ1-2	TGTGCCAGCGCAAACACGGGGCGCTATGGCTACACCTTC	CASANTGRYGYTF
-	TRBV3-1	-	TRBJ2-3	TGTGCCAGCAGCCAAGGGGCCCAGCGGGATACGCAGTATTTT	CASSQGAQRDTQYF
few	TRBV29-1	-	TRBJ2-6	TGCAGCGCCGAGGGTAGGACAGACTCTGGGGCCAACGTCCTGACTTTC	CSAEGRTDSGANVLTF
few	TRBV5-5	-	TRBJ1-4	TGTGCCAGCAGCTACGGGGTTTGGGATGAAAAACTGTTTTTT	CASSYGVWDEKLFF
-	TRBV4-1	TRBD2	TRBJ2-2	TGCGCCAGCAGCCAAGATGGTCTAGCGGGAAGCACCGGGGAGCTGTTTTTT	CASSQDGLAGSTGELFF
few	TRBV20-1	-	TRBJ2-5	TGCAGTGCTCACACCTCGGGGGCAGTTGCTCGAGAGACCCAGTACTTC	CSAHTSGAVARETQYF
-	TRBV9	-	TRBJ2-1	TGTGCCAGCAGCGTAGTCCCGGTCGCCATCTCCTACAATGGGCAGTTCTTC	CASSVVPVAISYNGQFF
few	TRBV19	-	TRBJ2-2	TGTGCCAGTAGTTTCTCCGGGGGCACCGGGGAGCTGTTTTTT	CASSFSGGTGELFF
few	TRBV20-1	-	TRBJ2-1	TGCAGTGCTATTGGCGACTCCACCATTTACAATGAGCAGTTCTTC	CSAIGDSTIYNEQFF
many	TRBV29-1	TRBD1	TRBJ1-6	TGCAGCGTTCGGGACAGGGCCAATTCACCCCTCCACTTT	CSVRDRANSPLHF
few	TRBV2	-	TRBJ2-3	TGTGCCAGCAGTGGGGGTATCCACACAGATACGCAGTATTTT	CASSGGIHTDTQYF
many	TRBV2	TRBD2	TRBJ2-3	TGTGCCGGTACTAGCGGGACTACAGATACGCAGTATTTT	CAGTSGTTDTQYF
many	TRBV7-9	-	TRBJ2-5	TGTGCCAGCGAAGCTGAGACCCAGTACTTC	CASEAETQYF
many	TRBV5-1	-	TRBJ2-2	TGCGCCAGCAGCACCCAAGGGGGGGAGCTGTTTTTT	CASSTQGGELFF
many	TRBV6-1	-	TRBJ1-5	TGTGCCAGCGGACGGAAAGGGGATAGCAATCAGCCCCAGCATTTT	CASGRKGDSNQPQHF
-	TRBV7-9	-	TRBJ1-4	TGTGCCAGCAGTTGGGACCGGGACTTCGAAAAACTGTTTTTT	CASSWDRDFEKLFF
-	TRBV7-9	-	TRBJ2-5	TGTGCCAGCAGGATGTACCAAGAGACCCAGTACTTC	CASRMYQETQYF
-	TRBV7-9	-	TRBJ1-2	TGTGCCAGCACCTTCCCGGGACGGAACTATGGCTACACCTTC	CASTFPGRNYGYTF
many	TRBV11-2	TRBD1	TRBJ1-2	TGTGCCAGCAGCTCGAGCCGGGACAGGGGTGGCTACACCTTC	CASSSSRDRGGYTF
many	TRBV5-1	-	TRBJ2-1	TGCGCCAGCAGCTTGGTAGCAGGGGGGGCTGAGCAGTTCTTC	CASSLVAGGAEQFF
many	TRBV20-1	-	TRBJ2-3	TGCAGTGCTAGGGAGAGCGGCCGCACAGATACGCAGTATTTT	CSARESGRTDTQYF
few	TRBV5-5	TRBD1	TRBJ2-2	TGTGCCAGCAGCGATCCCACCGGGACAGGGGGCACCGGGGAGCTGTTTTTT	CASSDPTGTGGTGELFF
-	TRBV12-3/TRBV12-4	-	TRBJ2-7	TGTGCCAGCAGTTCACAGGACACCCACTACGAGCAGTACTTC	CASSSQDTHYEQYF
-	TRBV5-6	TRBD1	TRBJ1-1	TGTGCCAGCAGCCCTACAGGGGTGAACACTGAAGCTTTCTTT	CASSPTGVNTEAFF
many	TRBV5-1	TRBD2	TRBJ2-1	TGCGCCAGCGCTTATGGTGGGACTAGCGACTACAATGAGCAGTTCTTC	CASAYGGTSDYNEQFF
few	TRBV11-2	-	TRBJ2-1	TGTGCCAGCAGCTTAGAGGGGATGCTGATAGCCGCCTACAATGAGCAGTTCTTC	CASSLEGMLIAAYNEQFF
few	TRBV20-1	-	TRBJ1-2	TGCAGTGCTAGACTTACAGCTAACTATGGCTACACCTTC	CSARLTANYGYTF
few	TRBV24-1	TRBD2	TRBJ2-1	TGTGCCACCAGTGACCCTCAGCGGGAGTACAATGAGCAGTTCTTC	CATSDPQREYNEQFF
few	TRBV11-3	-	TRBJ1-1	TGTGCCAGCACACTGGGACTGTACACTGAAGCTTTCTTT	CASTLGLYTEAFF
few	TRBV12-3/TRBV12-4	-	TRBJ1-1	TGTGCCAGCAGTTTAGGCCCTCCGTACGCTGAAGCTTTCTTT	CASSLGPPYAEAFF
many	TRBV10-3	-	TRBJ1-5	TGTGCCATCAGTGAGGCGGGGTGGGGCAATCAGCCCCAGCATTTT	CAISEAGWGNQPQHF
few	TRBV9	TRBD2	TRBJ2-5	TGTGCCAGCAGCGCTGACCGACTAGCGGAGTGGGAGACCCAGTACTTC	CASSADRLAEWETQYF
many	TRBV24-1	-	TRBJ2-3	TGTGCCACCAGTGATTCCACTCGGGGTAGCACAGATACGCAGTATTTT	CATSDSTRGSTDTQYF
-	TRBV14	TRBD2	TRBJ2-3	TGTGCCAGCAGCCCGGGACTAGCGGGATGGGAAGATACGCAGTATTTT	CASSPGLAGWEDTQYF
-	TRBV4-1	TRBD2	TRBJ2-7	TGCGCCAGCAGCCAACTTCCCGGGAGGACCTACGAGCAGTACTTC	CASSQLPGRTYEQYF
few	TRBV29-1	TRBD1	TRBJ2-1	TGCAGCGGCGGAGACAGGGGGTCCTCGGACAATGAGCAGTTCTTC	CSGGDRGSSDNEQFF
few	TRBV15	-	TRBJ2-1	TGTGCCACCAGCAGAGAAGGGGTGCGGACATACAATGAGCAGTTCTTC	CATSREGVRTYNEQFF
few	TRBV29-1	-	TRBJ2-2	TGCAGCGCTGAGGCCCGCACCGGGGAGCTGTTTTTT	CSAEARTGELFF
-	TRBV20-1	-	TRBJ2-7	TGCAGTGCTAGGAGTAGATCAGGGGAGATCGGCGAGCAGTACTTC	CSARSRSGEIGEQYF
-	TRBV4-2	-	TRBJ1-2	TGTGCCAGCAGCCAAGGGACCAGGGTGGGATCCCTAGGCTACACCTTC	CASSQGTRVGSLGYTF
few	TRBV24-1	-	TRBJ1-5	TGTGCCTCAGCCTCTGGGGGAAATCAGCCCCAGCATTTT	CASASGGNQPQHF
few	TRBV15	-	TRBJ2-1	TGTGCCACCAGCAGACAGGGACAACAATACAATGTTGAGCAGTTCTTC	CATSRQGQQYNVEQFF
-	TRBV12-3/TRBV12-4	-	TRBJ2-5	TGTGCCAGCAGTTCCCGTAACGCTGGGGGAGAGACCCAGTACTTC	CASSSRNAGGETQYF
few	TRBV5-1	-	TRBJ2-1	TGCGCCAGCAGCCCTTCCCTCAATGAGCAGTTCTTC	CASSPSLNEQFF
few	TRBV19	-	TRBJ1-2	TGTGCCAGTAGTGTGCAGGGGCATGGCTATGGCTACACCTTC	CASSVQGHGYGYTF
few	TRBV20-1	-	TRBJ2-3	TGCAGTGCTAGAGTTCTTGCGTCAACAGATACGCAGTATTTT	CSARVLASTDTQYF
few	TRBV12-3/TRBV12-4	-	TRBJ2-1	TGTGCCAGCAGTCCATGGACTTCCAGCTCCTACAATGAGCAGTTCTTC	CASSPWTSSSYNEQFF
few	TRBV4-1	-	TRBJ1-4	TGCGCCAGCAGCCAATCGGGTCCCCTTAATGAAAAACTGTTTTTT	CASSQSGPLNEKLFF
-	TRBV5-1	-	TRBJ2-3	TGCGCCAGCAGCTTGTATAGTAGCACAGATACGCAGTATTTT	CASSLYSSTDTQYF
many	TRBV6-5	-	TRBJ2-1	TGTGCCAGCAGCCAACTGCCCCTTCTGCTTCAGGGCTCGGATGAGCAGTTCTTC	CASSQLPLLLQGSDEQFF
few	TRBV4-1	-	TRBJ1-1	TGCGCCAGCAGCCAAGAGACGGGGGCGCGGGCTGAAGCTTTCTTT	CASSQETGARAEAFF